A single sample is the source of the 16 T cell receptor beta chains below, sequenced in a study of post-analysis software for immune sequencing data. Antigen specificity for these receptors is unknown. The study's findings and limits: Roughly 5 TRBV segments were significantly more frequent in patients than in controls. TRBV5-6, TRBV5-1 and TRBV20-1 were among these segments.

The TCR beta cDNA libraries carried unique molecular identifiers. TCRdb recomputed calls from the PCR reads with MiXCR, one row per CDR3 protein. The data show roughly 800,000 distinct CDR3 sequences, just over 45% seen once. The sequencing sample was made of blood. The receptors stem from a girl aged 10 to 17 with multiple sclerosis.

The sample holds a few counts of this clonotype. The rearrangement joins TRBV20-1 to TRBJ1-2; 9 nucleotides match TRBD1. Per germline, CDR1 DFQATT and CDR2 SNEGSKA (reference sequence). CDR3 length: 16 amino acids. With V trimmed by 0 bases and J by 4 bases, 9 bases remained unmatched. The CDR3 is CSARDLGQGAGYGYTF. In DNA, the CDR3 is TGCAGTGCTAGAGATCTGGGACAGGGTGCCGGCTATGGCTACACCTTC.

This clonotype was seen ten or more times. In DNA, the CDR3 is TGCAGTGCTAGAGGACTAGCGGCCGACTACGAGCAGTACTTC. As protein: CSARGLAADYEQYF. V and J are TRBV20-1 and TRBJ2-7, with 9 bases fitting TRBD2. The CDR3 loop spans 14 amino acids. Germline V gene lookup returns CDR1 DFQATT and CDR2 SNEGSKA (reference sequence). Germline trimming cut 1 base from V and 3 bases from J; bases unmatched to any gene: 4.

The chain recombines TRBV25-1 with TRBJ2-5, with D maybe TRBD1 (5 bases). V shed 2 bases and J shed 4 bases, with 11 bases lying between them. Germline-derived CDR1 and CDR2 are MGHDK and SYGVNS. The CDR3 consists of 14 residues. CDR3: CASSEGPGRETQYF. In DNA form, the CDR3 reads TGTGCCAGCAGTGAAGGACCAGGGCGAGAGACCCAGTACTTC.

This rearrangement joins TRBV3-1 to TRBJ2-4, with TRBD1 identical over 9 bases. The J call may be mistaken, given a closer DNA end match to TRBJ2-7. Germline CDR1 reads LGHDT; CDR2 reads YNNKEL (reference sequence). The length of the CDR3 is 14 residues. The CDR3 sequence: CASSPRLTGGEQYF. The CDR3 DNA is TGTGCCAGCAGCCCGCGCCTGACAGGGGGCGAGCAGTACTTC.

The V and J genes are TRBV27 and TRBJ1-4, with a possible D match to TRBD1 (5 bases). V was pared by 4 bases and J by 12 bases, with 12 bases between. Germline CDR1 MNHEY, CDR2 SMNVEV (reference sequence). The CDR3 runs 12 residues. The CDR3, as DNA: TGTGCCAGCAGTTCCATTCTAGGGGAACTGTTTTTT. It is translated as CASSSILGELFF.

This sequence joins TRBV6-2 or TRBV6-3 and TRBJ2-1, with 7 positions matching TRBD2. The CDR3 has 18 amino acids. In germline, CDR1 is MNHEY, CDR2 SVGEGT. With V trimmed by 8 bases and J by 7 bases, 23 bases remained unmatched. CDR3 DNA: TGTGCCAGCGGGCCTTGGGGGAGGGCCCTGCGCATCGAGAATGAGCAGTTCTTC. Translated: CASGPWGRALRIENEQFF.

In this sample, this clonotype turned up a few times. The gene calls are TRBV29-1 and TRBJ1-2, with D uncertain. CDR1 and CDR2 (germline): SQVTM, ANQGSEA. The ends were cut back, 0 bases at V and 0 bases at J, with 5 bases in the middle. The CDR3 spans 13 residues. The CDR3, as DNA: TGCAGCGTTGAAGACAGCGCTAACTATGGCTACACCTTC. It codes for CSVEDSANYGYTF.

This clonotype was found once. A junction boundary mismatches the germline segment, possibly from a read error. The chain has TRBV7-2 and TRBJ2-1, with TRBD2 matching 11 bases. The CDR3 is made up of 16 amino acids. Germline CDR1 is SGHTA and CDR2 is FQGNSA. Here the CDR3 DNA reads TGTGCCAGCAGCCCCATAGCGGGAGGGCCTTCCAATGGGCAGTTCTTC. Encoded protein: CASSPIAGGPSNGQFF.

The chain carries TRBV20-1 and TRBJ2-7; 7 bases map to TRBD1. This CDR3 comprises 14 residues. V lost 1 base, J lost 2 bases, and 5 bases stayed unmatched. Germline V lookup: CDR1 DFQATT, CDR2 SNEGSKA (reference sequence). As DNA, the CDR3 is TGCAGTGCTAGAGCAGGGGGTAACCCCTACGAGCAGTACTTC. Its protein product is CSARAGGNPYEQYF.

This chain connects TRBV28 to TRBJ2-7; no firm D call. Trimming removed 8 bases from V and 1 base from J, with 6 bases in between. Germline CDR1 MDHEN, CDR2 SYDVKM. CDR3 size: 11 residues. In nucleotides, the CDR3 is TGTGCCAGCCACAGTTCCTACGAGCAGTACTTC. Translating it yields CASHSSYEQYF.

This chain connects TRBV7-3 to TRBJ2-1; 9 bases fit TRBD2. This CDR3 region has 15 residues. CDR1 and CDR2 (germline): SGHTA, FQGTGA. V shed 1 base, J shed 7 bases, and the junction held 5 bases outside the gene matches. The CDR3 DNA follows: TGTGCCAGCAGCTTAATTGCAAGCGGGGGGAATGAGCAGTTCTTC. It encodes CASSLIASGGNEQFF.

In its sample, this clonotype was seen a few times. CDR3 sequence: CASSTRPGTPRVNEQFF. Here the CDR3 DNA reads TGTGCCAGCAGCACAAGACCCGGCACCCCAAGGGTCAATGAGCAGTTCTTC. The chain employs TRBV7-2 and TRBJ2-1; D gene ambiguous. Germline lookup yields CDR1 SGHTA and CDR2 FQGNSA. The CDR3 has 17 residues. V was cut by 5 bases and J by 6 bases, with 23 bases left in between.

This clonotype came up many times. The rearrangement joins TRBV4-3 to TRBJ2-6, with a tentative D call TRBD1 (5 bases). Trimming pared 8 bases from V and 0 bases from J, leaving 20 bases between. This CDR3 contains 18 residues. Germline loops: CDR1 LGHNA, CDR2 YSLEER. The CDR3 loop reads CASSGSETGLSGANVLTF. CDR3 coding DNA: TGCGCCAGCTCCGGCTCTGAAACAGGCCTCTCTGGGGCCAACGTCCTGACTTTC.

The chain uses TRBV15 and TRBJ2-3, with 7 bases aligning to TRBD2. The CDR3 totals 17 residues. CDR1 and CDR2 from the germline V gene are LNHNV and YYDKDF (reference sequence). V trimming: 2 bases; J trimming: 0 bases; junction bases outside the gene matches: 8. CDR3 loop: CATSRSRGRESTDTQYF. The CDR3 bases are TGTGCCACCAGCAGATCCCGAGGGCGGGAGAGCACAGATACGCAGTATTTT.

This clonotype was counted between two and nine times. The CDR3, as DNA: TGTGCCAGCAGTGACGTAGCGGGAGCCATTGAGCAGTACTTC. This gives the protein CASSDVAGAIEQYF. The rearrangement joins TRBV6-1 to TRBJ2-5; 9 nucleotides align to TRBD2. V shed 3 bases, J shed 11 bases, and the junction held 10 bases outside the gene matches. CDR3 size: 14 residues. CDR1 and CDR2 from the germline V gene are MNHNS and SASEGT.

The chain is built from TRBV7-9 and TRBJ2-4; maybe TRBD2 (7 bases). Germline lookup yields CDR1 SEHNR and CDR2 FQNEAQ (reference sequence). Trimming removed 7 bases at V and 13 bases at J, with 23 bases between. This CDR3 comprises 14 residues. The chain's CDR3 is CASTTQGRDGEQYF. The CDR3, as DNA: TGTGCCAGCACTACCCAGGGGAGGGACGGGGAGCAGTACTTC.